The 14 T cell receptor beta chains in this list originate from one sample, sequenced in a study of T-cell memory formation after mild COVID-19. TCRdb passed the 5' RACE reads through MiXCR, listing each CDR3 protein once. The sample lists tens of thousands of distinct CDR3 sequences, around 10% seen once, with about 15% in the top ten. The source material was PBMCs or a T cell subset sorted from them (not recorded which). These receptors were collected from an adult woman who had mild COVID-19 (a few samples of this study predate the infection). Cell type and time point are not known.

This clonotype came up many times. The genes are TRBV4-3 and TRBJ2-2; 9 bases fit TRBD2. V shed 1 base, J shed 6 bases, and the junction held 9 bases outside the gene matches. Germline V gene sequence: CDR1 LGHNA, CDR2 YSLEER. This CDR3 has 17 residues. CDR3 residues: CASSQVPVAGVSGELFF. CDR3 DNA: TGCGCCAGCAGCCAAGTCCCTGTAGCGGGAGTTTCCGGGGAGCTGTTTTTT.

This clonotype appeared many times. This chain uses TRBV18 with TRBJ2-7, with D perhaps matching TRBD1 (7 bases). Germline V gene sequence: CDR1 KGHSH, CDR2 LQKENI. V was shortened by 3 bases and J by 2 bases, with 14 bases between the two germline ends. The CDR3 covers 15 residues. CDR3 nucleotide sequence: TGTGCCAGCTCACCTAGTCGGGGGACAGCCTACGAGCAGTACTTC. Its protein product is CASSPSRGTAYEQYF.

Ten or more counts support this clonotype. DNA for the CDR3: TGCAGTGCTAGGGGCCCGGGGGCCAAAAACATTCAGTACTTC. Amino acids: CSARGPGAKNIQYF. The V call is TRBV20-1, the J call TRBJ2-4, with D maybe TRBD2 (5 bases). CDR1 is DFQATT, CDR2 SNEGSKA, per germline (reference sequence). CDR3 length: 14 amino acids. V lost 3 bases, J lost 1 base, and 10 bases lay in between.

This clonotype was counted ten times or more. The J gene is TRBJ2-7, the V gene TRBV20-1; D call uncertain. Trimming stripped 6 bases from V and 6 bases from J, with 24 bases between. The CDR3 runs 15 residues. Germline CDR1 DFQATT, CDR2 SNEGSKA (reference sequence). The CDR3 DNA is TGCAGTGCCCCAAAGTCGCTTGGCTACTCCCTCGAGCAGTACTTC. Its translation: CSAPKSLGYSLEQYF.

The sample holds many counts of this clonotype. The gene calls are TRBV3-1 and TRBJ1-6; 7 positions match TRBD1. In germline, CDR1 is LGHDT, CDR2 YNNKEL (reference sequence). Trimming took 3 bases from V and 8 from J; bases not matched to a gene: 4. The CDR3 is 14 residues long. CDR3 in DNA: TGTGCCAGCAGCCACCGGGACAGCGATTCACCCCTCCACTTT. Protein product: CASSHRDSDSPLHF. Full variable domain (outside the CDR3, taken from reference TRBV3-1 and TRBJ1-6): DTAVSQTPKYLVTQMGNDKSIKCEQNLGHDTMYWYKQDSKKFLKIMFSYNNKELIINETVPNRFSPKSPDKAHLNLHINSLELGDSAVYFCASSHRDSDSPLHFGNGTRLTVT.

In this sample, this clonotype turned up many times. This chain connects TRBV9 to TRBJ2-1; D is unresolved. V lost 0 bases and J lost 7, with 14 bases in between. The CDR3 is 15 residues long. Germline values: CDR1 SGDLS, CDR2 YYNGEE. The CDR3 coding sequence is TGTGCCAGCAGCGTAGGGGTACGAACGGAGAATGAGCAGTTCTTC. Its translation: CASSVGVRTENEQFF.

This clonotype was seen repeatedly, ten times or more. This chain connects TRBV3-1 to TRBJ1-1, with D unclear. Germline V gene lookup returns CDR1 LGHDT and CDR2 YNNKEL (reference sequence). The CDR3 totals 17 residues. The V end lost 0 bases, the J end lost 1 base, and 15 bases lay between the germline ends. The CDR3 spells CASSQDVFADSNTEAFF. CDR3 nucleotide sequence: TGTGCCAGCAGCCAAGATGTTTTCGCAGACTCGAACACTGAAGCTTTCTTT.

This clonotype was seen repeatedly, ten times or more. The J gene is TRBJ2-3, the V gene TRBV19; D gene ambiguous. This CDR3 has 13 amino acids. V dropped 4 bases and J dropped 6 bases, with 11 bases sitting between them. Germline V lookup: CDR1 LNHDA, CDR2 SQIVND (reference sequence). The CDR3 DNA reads TGTGCCAGTAGTACCCCGGGTTCGGATACGCAGTATTTT. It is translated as CASSTPGSDTQYF.

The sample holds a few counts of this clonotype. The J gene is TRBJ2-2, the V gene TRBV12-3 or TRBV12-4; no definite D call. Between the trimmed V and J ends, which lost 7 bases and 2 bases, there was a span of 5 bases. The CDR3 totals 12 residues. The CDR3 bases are TGTGCCAGCACCCCCAACACCGGGGAGCTGTTTTTT. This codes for CASTPNTGELFF.

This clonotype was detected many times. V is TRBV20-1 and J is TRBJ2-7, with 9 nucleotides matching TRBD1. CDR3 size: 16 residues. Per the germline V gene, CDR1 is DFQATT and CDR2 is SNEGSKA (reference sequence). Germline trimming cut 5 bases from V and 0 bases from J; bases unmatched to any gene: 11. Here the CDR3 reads CSARTLDRGDSYEQYF. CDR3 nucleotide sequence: TGCAGTGCTCGCACACTTGACAGGGGGGACTCCTACGAGCAGTACTTC.

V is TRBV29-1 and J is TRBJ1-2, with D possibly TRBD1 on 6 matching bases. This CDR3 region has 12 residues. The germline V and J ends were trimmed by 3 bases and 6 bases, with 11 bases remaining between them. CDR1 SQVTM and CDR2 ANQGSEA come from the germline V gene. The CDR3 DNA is TGCAGCGTTGATCCAGGGGATCATGGCTACACCTTC. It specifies CSVDPGDHGYTF.

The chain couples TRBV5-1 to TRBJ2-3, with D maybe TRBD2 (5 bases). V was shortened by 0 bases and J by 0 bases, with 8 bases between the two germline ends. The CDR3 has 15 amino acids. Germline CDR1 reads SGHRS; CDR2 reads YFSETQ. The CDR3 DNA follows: TGCGCCAGCAGCTTGGGGGGAGAGAGCACAGATACGCAGTATTTT. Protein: CASSLGGESTDTQYF. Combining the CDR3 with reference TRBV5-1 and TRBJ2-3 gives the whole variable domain KAGVTQTPRYLIKTRGQQVTLSCSPISGHRSVSWYQQTPGQGLQFLFEYFSETQRNKGNFPGRFSGRQFSNSRSEMNVSTLELGDSALYLCASSLGGESTDTQYFGPGTRLTVL.

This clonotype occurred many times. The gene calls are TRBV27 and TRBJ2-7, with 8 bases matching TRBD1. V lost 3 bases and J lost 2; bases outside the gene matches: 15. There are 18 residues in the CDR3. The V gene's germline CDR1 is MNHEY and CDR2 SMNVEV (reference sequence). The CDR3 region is CASSFGRAGGLRAYEQYF. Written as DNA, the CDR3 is TGTGCCAGCAGTTTTGGCAGGGCAGGGGGCTTAAGGGCCTACGAGCAGTACTTC.

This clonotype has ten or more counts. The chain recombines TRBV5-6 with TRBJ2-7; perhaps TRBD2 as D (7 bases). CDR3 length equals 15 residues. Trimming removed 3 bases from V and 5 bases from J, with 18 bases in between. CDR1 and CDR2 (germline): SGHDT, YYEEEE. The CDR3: CASSSGRGQAHEQYF. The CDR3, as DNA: TGTGCCAGCAGCTCCGGGCGGGGGCAGGCCCACGAGCAGTACTTC. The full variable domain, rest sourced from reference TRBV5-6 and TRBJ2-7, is DAGVTQSPTHLIKTRGQQVTLRCSPKSGHDTVSWYQQALGQGPQFIFQYYEEEERQRGNFPDRFSGHQFPNYSSELNVNALLLGDSALYLCASSSGRGQAHEQYFGPGTRLTVT.